This TCR beta chain originates from a study of cytomegalovirus exposure and HLA in healthy donors. Use of 60 Vbeta and 13 Jbeta primers characterized the PCR. Assay: immunoSEQ multiplex PCR; the TCRdb copy retains only in-frame clones and omits some. The table lists under 200,000 clones, around two thirds of them singletons. In this sample, this clone turned up a few times. This CDR3 is 13 amino acids long. Germline-derived CDR1 and CDR2 are MNHEY and SVGAGI. The ends lost 6 bases at V and 8 bases at J; junction bases unmatched: 7. Nominal health characterized the donors when sampled, though unrecorded immune exposures were likely.

This chain connects TRBV6-5 to TRBJ2-7; 10 bases map to TRBD1. The specimen was PBMCs. The receptor was derived from a middle-aged man in good health and CMV-seronegative. CDR3 nucleotides: TGTGCCAGCAGGACAGGGGGCTATTCCAAGCAGTACTTC. Its protein product is CASRTGGYSKQYF.